What follows are 24 T cell receptor beta chains derived from one specimen sequenced in a study of control samples from healthy donors and cancer patients. Clones were sequenced by immunoSEQ multiplex PCR, and TCRdb holds only the in-frame ones, with some missing. The table includes under 150,000 clones, 80% to 95% detected once. Sequenced input: blood. These receptors were obtained from a man aged 25 to 40 in good health.

The rearrangement uses TRBV3-1 (or the pseudogene TRBV3-2) and TRBJ1-6, with D tentatively TRBD1 (5 bases). Trimming removed 3 bases at V and 4 bases at J, with 19 bases between. Germline CDR1 and CDR2: LGHDT and YNNKEL (reference sequence). The CDR3 covers 18 residues. The CDR3: CASSQVGQGLHYNSPLHF. CDR3 nucleotide sequence: TGTGCCAGCAGCCAGGTGGGGCAGGGTCTACATTATAATTCACCCCTCCACTTT.

The chain employs TRBV5-1 and TRBJ1-4; D is unresolved. This CDR3 region has 11 residues. In germline, CDR1 is SGHRS, CDR2 YFSETQ. Trimming stripped 1 base from V and 8 bases from J, with 3 bases between. In DNA form, the CDR3 reads TGCGCCAGCAGCTTGCAAGAAAAACTGTTTTTT. Translating gives CASSLQEKLFF.

The chain combines TRBV3-1 (or the pseudogene TRBV3-2) with TRBJ1-2; D remains unclear. The germline V gene has CDR1 LGHDT and CDR2 YNNKEL (reference sequence). This CDR3 spans 11 amino acids. V gave up 7 bases and J gave up 8 bases, with 11 bases separating them. CDR3 sequence: CASKSVGGYTF. In DNA, the CDR3 is TGTGCCAGCAAGTCGGTGGGGGGCTACACCTTC.

The V call is TRBV28, the J call TRBJ2-7; TRBD2 agrees at 7 bases. CDR1 is MDHEN, CDR2 SYDVKM, per germline. V lost 10 bases and J lost 6; bases outside the gene matches: 9. The CDR3 covers 12 residues. Here the CDR3 reads CATTGGVSEQYF. CDR3 nucleotide sequence: TGTGCCACCACTGGGGGGGTAAGCGAGCAGTACTTC.

CDR3 coding DNA: TGTGCCAGCAGTGGGGACAGGAGACTTAACTATGGCTACACCTTC. It encodes CASSGDRRLNYGYTF. This chain joins TRBV2 and TRBJ1-2; 8 bases are shared with TRBD1. Looked up from germline, CDR1 is SNHLY and CDR2 is FYNNEI. The V gene end was trimmed by 4 bases and the J gene end by 1 base; junction bases not matched to a gene: 5. This CDR3 contains 15 residues.

This chain uses TRBV9 with TRBJ2-5; tentative D call: TRBD2 (5 bases). Germline-derived CDR1 and CDR2 are SGDLS and YYNGEE. V was shortened by 5 bases and J by 4 bases, with 18 bases between the two germline ends. The CDR3 runs to 15 residues. The CDR3 loop reads CASRWRWLPVETQYF. The CDR3 DNA sequence: TGTGCCAGCAGGTGGAGGTGGCTACCCGTAGAGACCCAGTACTTC.

The rearrangement uses TRBV25-1 and TRBJ2-1; TRBD1 matches 7 bases. The germline V gene has CDR1 MGHDK and CDR2 SYGVNS. The CDR3 runs to 15 residues. V was clipped by 1 base and J by 1 base; unmatched bases: 1. The CDR3 DNA reads as TGTGCCAGCAGTGAATCGGGACAGTCCTACAATGAGCAGTTCTTC. This codes for CASSESGQSYNEQFF.

This chain connects TRBV25-1 to TRBJ2-1, with TRBD1 identical over 10 bases. Losses at the gene ends were 3 bases for V and 7 bases for J; bases not matched to a gene: 6. From germline, CDR1 is MGHDK and CDR2 SYGVNS. The CDR3 loop spans 15 amino acids. CDR3 loop: CASSDRDRGSNEQFF. CDR3 coding DNA: TGTGCCAGCAGTGACCGGGACAGGGGTTCGAATGAGCAGTTCTTC.

The gene calls are TRBV9 and TRBJ2-1, with TRBD2 matching 9 bases. This CDR3 is 15 amino acids long. Per germline, CDR1 SGDLS and CDR2 YYNGEE. With V trimmed by 5 bases and J by 9 bases, 12 bases remained unmatched. CDR3 in amino acids: CASSSTSGSHGEQFF. The CDR3 region has the DNA TGTGCCAGCAGTTCGACTAGCGGCAGCCATGGTGAGCAGTTCTTC.

A remark on this clone: The junction does not match germline at one end; this may be a read error. The V and J genes are TRBV7-7 and TRBJ2-1, with 9 bases lining up with TRBD2. This CDR3 has 15 residues. The V gene's germline CDR1 is SSHAT and CDR2 FNYEAQ (reference sequence). CDR3 sequence (DNA): TGTGCTAGCAGCTCCGAGGGGCGGGAGGGCTTTCGGCAGTTCTTC. The encoded protein is CASSSEGREGFRQFF.

The chain combines TRBV19 with TRBJ2-2; 9 positions agree with TRBD2. Germline lookup yields CDR1 LNHDA and CDR2 SQIVND (reference sequence). V lost 5 bases, J lost 4 bases, and 5 bases stayed unmatched. The CDR3 has 15 amino acids. This CDR3 reads CASSLEREATGELFF. The CDR3 DNA follows: TGTGCCAGTAGTCTCGAGCGGGAGGCCACCGGGGAGCTGTTTTTT.

The genes are TRBV6-1 and TRBJ2-2, with 7 positions matching TRBD2. Germline trimming cut 8 bases from V and 0 bases from J; bases unmatched to any gene: 9. CDR1 is MNHNS and CDR2 is SASEGT in the germline V gene. This CDR3 spans 16 amino acids. The CDR3 sequence is CASRGSGPSNTGELFF. The CDR3 nucleotides read TGTGCCAGCCGTGGTAGCGGGCCCTCGAACACCGGGGAGCTGTTTTTT.

The genes are TRBV9 and TRBJ2-1; D is ambiguous. V was trimmed by 4 bases and J by 3 bases, leaving 14 bases between them. CDR1 and CDR2 (germline): SGDLS, YYNGEE. CDR3 length: 15 amino acids. The CDR3 bases are TGTGCCAGCAGCCCCGGTGGGGAACTCTACAATGAGCAGTTCTTC. This sequence encodes CASSPGGELYNEQFF.

In this sample, this clone turned up a few times. The V gene is TRBV15, the J gene TRBJ2-5; perhaps TRBD2 as D (6 bases). There are 15 residues in the CDR3. Germline assignment: CDR1 LNHNV and CDR2 YYDKDF (reference sequence). Trimming removed 5 bases from V and 4 bases from J, with 17 bases in between. Here the CDR3 DNA reads TGTGCCACCAGCCGCCGGGAGCCCGGGGGAGAGACCCAGTACTTC. It is translated as CATSRREPGGETQYF. Full variable domain (remainder filled in from reference TRBV15 and TRBJ2-5): DAMVIQNPRYQVTQFGKPVTLSCSQTLNHNVMYWYQQKSSQAPKLLFHYYDKDFNNEADTPDNFQSRRPNTSFCFLDIRSPGLGDTAMYLCATSRREPGGETQYFGPGTRLLVL.

The rearrangement joins TRBV5-4 to TRBJ2-1; the D gene is possibly TRBD2 (6 bases). The germline V gene has CDR1 SGHNT and CDR2 YYREEE (reference sequence). V was trimmed by 6 bases and J by 0 bases, leaving 19 bases between them. This CDR3 comprises 17 residues. As DNA, the CDR3 is TGTGCCAGCACCGACCGGGAGCATTTCAGCTCCTACAATGAGCAGTTCTTC. It yields the protein CASTDREHFSSYNEQFF.

The chain employs TRBV19 and TRBJ2-5; 11 nucleotides align to TRBD2. There are 18 residues in the CDR3. V shed 4 bases and J 2 bases; nucleotides not matched to a gene: 12. Looked up from germline, CDR1 is LNHDA and CDR2 is SQIVND (reference sequence). CDR3 region: CASSRSAKTSGKQETQYF. CDR3 DNA: TGTGCCAGTAGTAGGTCAGCGAAGACTAGCGGGAAACAAGAGACCCAGTACTTC.

The rearrangement joins TRBV25-1 to TRBJ1-2; perhaps TRBD1 as D (5 bases). Germline V gene sequence: CDR1 MGHDK, CDR2 SYGVNS. V was shortened by 3 bases and J by 4 bases, with 18 bases between the two germline ends. This CDR3 comprises 16 residues. CDR3 DNA: TGTGCCAGCAGTGATCCCTCCGGGGCCGAACTCTATGGCTACACCTTC. Residues: CASSDPSGAELYGYTF.

V usage is TRBV28 and J usage is TRBJ1-4; no reliable D call. The CDR3 has 13 amino acids. CDR1 and CDR2 (germline): MDHEN, SYDVKM. Trimming pared 6 bases from V and 2 bases from J, leaving 7 bases between. The CDR3 DNA follows: TGTGCCAGCAGGGAGGGCACTAATGAAAAACTGTTTTTT. Its translation is CASREGTNEKLFF.

The chain joins TRBV14 to TRBJ1-4, with 8 nucleotides matching TRBD1. Germline trimming cut 4 bases from V and 3 bases from J; bases unmatched to any gene: 4. From germline, CDR1 is SGHDN and CDR2 FVKESK. There are 15 residues in the CDR3. CDR3 amino acids: CASSPDRGANEKLFF. In DNA form, the CDR3 reads TGTGCCAGCAGCCCCGACAGGGGCGCTAATGAAAAACTGTTTTTT.

J is TRBJ1-1 and V is TRBV28; weak D call: TRBD1 (6 bases). V was pared by 2 bases and J by 6 bases, with 10 bases between. Germline CDR1 and CDR2: MDHEN and SYDVKM. The CDR3 consists of 13 residues. CDR3: CASSLTQGAEAFF. Here the CDR3 DNA reads TGTGCCAGCAGTTTAACACAGGGTGCTGAAGCTTTCTTT.

The chain couples TRBV7-2 to TRBJ2-5; a possible D gene is TRBD2 (6 bases). V lost 10 bases and J lost 5, with 20 bases in between. Per the germline V gene, CDR1 is SGHTA and CDR2 is FQGNSA. The CDR3 loop spans 14 amino acids. The CDR3 protein is CAIGTSSRMETQYF. The CDR3 DNA reads TGTGCCATCGGGACTTCTTCGAGGATGGAGACCCAGTACTTC.

The chain recombines TRBV7-3 with TRBJ2-3; TRBD2 matches 14 bases. CDR1 is SGHTA and CDR2 is FQGTGA in the germline V gene. V was clipped by 5 bases and J by 1 base; unmatched bases: 11. The CDR3 runs to 19 residues. The CDR3 DNA sequence: TGTGCCAGCAGCCGGACCGGGACTAGCGGGAGATCGGGCACAGATACGCAGTATTTT. As protein: CASSRTGTSGRSGTDTQYF.

The J gene is TRBJ1-3, the V gene TRBV28; the D is unclear. Per the germline V gene, CDR1 is MDHEN and CDR2 is SYDVKM. This CDR3 has 13 amino acids. V was cut by 7 bases and J by 4 bases, with 11 bases left in between. In nucleotides, the CDR3 is TGTGCCAGCATTGGTCCGGAAGGAAACACCATATATTTT. It is translated as CASIGPEGNTIYF.

This clone came up once. CDR3 in amino acids: CASRFQHRVGETQYF. The CDR3, as DNA: TGTGCCAGCCGCTTCCAACACAGGGTTGGGGAGACCCAGTACTTC. This chain joins TRBV2 and TRBJ2-5; D might be TRBD1 (6 bases). Trimming removed 8 bases from V and 5 bases from J, with 21 bases in between. The CDR3 is 15 amino acids. CDR1 and CDR2 from the germline V gene are SNHLY and FYNNEI. Full variable domain (missing parts from reference TRBV2 and TRBJ2-5): EPEVTQTPSHQVTQMGQEVILRCVPISNHLYFYWYRQILGQKVEFLVSFYNNEISEKSEIFDDQFSVERPDGSNFTLKIRSTKLEDSAMYFCASRFQHRVGETQYFGPGTRLLVL.